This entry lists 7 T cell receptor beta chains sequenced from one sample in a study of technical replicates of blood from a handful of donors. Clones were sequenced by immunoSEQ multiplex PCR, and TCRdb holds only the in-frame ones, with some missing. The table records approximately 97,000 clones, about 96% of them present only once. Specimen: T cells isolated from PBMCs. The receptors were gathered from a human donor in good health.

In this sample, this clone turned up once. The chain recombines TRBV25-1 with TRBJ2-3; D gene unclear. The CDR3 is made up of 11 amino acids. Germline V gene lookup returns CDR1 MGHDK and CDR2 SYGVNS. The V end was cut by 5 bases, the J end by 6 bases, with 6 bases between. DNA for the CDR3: TGTGCCAGCAGTCTAACGGATACGCAGTATTTT. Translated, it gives CASSLTDTQYF.

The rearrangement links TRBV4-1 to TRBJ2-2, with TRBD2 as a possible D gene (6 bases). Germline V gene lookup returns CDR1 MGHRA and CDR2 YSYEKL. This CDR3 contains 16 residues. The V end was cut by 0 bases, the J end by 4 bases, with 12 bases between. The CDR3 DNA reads TGCGCCAGCAGCCAAGATAACGTGGGGGGCACCGGGGAGCTGTTTTTT. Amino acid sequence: CASSQDNVGGTGELFF.

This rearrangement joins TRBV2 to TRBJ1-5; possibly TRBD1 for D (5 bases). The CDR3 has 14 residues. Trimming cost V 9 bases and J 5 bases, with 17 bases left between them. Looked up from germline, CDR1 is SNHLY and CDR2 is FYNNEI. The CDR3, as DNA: TGTGCCAGTTGGGGCATGGGGGGGGATCAGCCCCAGCATTTT. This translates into CASWGMGGDQPQHF.

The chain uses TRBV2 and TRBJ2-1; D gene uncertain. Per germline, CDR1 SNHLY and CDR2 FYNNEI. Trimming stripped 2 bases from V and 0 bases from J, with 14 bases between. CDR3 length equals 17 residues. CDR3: CASSEYPPGISYNEQFF. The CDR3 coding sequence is TGTGCCAGCAGTGAATATCCACCGGGTATCTCCTACAATGAGCAGTTCTTC.

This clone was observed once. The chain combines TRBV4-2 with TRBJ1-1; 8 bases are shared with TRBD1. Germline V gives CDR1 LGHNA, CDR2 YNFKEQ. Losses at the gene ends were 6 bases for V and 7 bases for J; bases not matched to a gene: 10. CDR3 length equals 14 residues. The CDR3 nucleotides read TGTGCCAGCAGTACAGGACAGGGTGGATTTGAAGCTTTCTTT. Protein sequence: CASSTGQGGFEAFF.

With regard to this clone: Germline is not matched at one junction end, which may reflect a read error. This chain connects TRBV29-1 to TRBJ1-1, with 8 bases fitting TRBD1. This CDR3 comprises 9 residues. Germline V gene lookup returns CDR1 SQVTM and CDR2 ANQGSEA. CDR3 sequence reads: CSVPDRESF. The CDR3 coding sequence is TGCAGCGTTCCGGACAGGGAATCGTTT.

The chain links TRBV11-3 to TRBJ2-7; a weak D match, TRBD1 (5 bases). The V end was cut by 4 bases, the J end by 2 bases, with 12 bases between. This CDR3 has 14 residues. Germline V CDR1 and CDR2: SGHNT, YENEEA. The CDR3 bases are TGTGCCAGCAGCTCATACCGACAGCCCTACGAGCAGTACTTC. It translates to CASSSYRQPYEQYF.